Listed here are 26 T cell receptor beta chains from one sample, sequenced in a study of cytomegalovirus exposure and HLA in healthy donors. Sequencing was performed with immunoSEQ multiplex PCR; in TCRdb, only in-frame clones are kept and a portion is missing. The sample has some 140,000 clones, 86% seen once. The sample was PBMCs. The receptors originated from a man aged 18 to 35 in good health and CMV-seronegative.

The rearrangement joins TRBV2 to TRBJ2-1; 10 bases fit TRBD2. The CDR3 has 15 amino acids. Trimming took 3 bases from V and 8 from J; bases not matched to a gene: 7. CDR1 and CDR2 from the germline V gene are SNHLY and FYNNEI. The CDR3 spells CASSDEREGQDEQFF. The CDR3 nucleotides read TGTGCCAGCAGTGATGAGCGGGAGGGCCAGGATGAGCAGTTCTTC.

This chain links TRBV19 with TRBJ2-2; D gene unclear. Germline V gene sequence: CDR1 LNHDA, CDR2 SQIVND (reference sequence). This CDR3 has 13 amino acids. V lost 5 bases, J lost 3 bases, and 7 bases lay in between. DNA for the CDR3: TGTGCCAGTAGTCTAGGGCACACCGGGGAGCTGTTTTTT. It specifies CASSLGHTGELFF.

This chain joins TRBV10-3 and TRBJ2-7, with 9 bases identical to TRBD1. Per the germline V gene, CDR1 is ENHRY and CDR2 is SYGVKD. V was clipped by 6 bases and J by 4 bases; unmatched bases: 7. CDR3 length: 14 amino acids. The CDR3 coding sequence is TGTGCCATCAGCCCCCGGGACAGGGATTACGAGCAGTACTTC. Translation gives CAISPRDRDYEQYF.

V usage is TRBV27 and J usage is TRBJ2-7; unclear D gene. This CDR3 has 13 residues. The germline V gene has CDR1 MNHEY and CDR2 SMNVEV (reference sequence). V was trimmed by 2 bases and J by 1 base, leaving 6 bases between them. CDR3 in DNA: TGTGCCAGCAGTTTAAAGCTTTCCTACGAGCAGTACTTC. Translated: CASSLKLSYEQYF.

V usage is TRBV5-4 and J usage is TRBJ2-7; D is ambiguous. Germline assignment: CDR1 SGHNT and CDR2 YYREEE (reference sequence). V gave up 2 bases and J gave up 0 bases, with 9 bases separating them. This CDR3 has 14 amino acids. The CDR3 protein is CASSFGSSSYEQYF. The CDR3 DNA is TGTGCCAGCAGCTTTGGGTCTAGCTCCTACGAGCAGTACTTC.

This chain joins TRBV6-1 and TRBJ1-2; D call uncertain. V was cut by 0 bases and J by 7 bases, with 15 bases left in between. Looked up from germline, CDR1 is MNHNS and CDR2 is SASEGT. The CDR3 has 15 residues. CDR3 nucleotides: TGTGCCAGCAGTGAAGCCGGGATTGCCTCTGGTGGCTACACCTTC. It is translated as CASSEAGIASGGYTF.

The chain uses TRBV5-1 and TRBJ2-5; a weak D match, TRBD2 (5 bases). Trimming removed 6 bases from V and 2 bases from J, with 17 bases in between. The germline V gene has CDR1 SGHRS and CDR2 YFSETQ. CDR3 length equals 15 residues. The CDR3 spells CASTPGPTGQETQYF. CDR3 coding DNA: TGCGCCAGCACCCCCGGCCCGACGGGGCAAGAGACCCAGTACTTC. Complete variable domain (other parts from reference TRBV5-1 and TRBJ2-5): KAGVTQTPRYLIKTRGQQVTLSCSPISGHRSVSWYQQTPGQGLQFLFEYFSETQRNKGNFPGRFSGRQFSNSRSEMNVSTLELGDSALYLCASTPGPTGQETQYFGPGTRLLVL.

CDR3 amino acids: CASSLDSLGNTEAFF. The CDR3 DNA reads as TGTGCCAGCAGTCTGGACAGCTTGGGGAACACTGAAGCTTTCTTT. This chain connects TRBV27 to TRBJ1-1, with D maybe TRBD1 (6 bases). Germline V gene data show CDR1 as MNHEY and CDR2 as SMNVEV (reference sequence). The CDR3 is made up of 15 amino acids. With 5 bases removed from V and 1 base from J, the gap between germline ends came to 14 bases.

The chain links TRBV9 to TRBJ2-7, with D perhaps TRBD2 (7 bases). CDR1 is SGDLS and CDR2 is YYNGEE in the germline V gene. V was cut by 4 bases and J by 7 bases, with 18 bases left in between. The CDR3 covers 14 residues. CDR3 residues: CASSSSAGDREQYF. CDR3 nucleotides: TGTGCCAGCAGCTCCTCGGCGGGAGACAGGGAGCAGTACTTC.

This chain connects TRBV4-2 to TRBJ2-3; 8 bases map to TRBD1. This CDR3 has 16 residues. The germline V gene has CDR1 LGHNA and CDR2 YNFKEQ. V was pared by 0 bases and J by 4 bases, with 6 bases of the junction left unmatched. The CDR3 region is CASSQDRTGSPDTQYF. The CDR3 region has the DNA TGTGCCAGCAGCCAAGACAGGACAGGGTCTCCAGATACGCAGTATTTT.

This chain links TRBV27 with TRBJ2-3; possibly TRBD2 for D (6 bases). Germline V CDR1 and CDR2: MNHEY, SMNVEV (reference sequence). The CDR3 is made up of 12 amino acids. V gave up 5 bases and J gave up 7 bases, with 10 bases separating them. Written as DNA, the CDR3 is TGTGCCAGCAGTGGAGGGGTATATACGCAGTATTTT. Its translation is CASSGGVYTQYF.

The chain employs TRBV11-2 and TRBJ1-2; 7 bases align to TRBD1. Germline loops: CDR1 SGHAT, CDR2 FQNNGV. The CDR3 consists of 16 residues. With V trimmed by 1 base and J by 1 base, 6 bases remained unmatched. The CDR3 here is CASSLGAHRGNYGYTF. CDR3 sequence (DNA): TGTGCCAGCAGCTTAGGGGCCCACAGGGGTAACTATGGCTACACCTTC.

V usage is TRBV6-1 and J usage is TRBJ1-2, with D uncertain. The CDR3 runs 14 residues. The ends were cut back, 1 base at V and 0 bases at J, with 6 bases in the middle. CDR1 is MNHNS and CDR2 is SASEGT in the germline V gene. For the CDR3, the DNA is TGTGCCAGCAGTGAAGGCGCCTCTAACTATGGCTACACCTTC. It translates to CASSEGASNYGYTF.

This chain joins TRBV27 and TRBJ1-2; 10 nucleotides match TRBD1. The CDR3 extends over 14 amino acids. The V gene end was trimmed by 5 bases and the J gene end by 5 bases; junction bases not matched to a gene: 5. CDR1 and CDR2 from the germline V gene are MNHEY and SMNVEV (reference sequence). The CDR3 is CASSPWDRGYGYTF. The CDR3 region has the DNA TGTGCCAGCAGTCCGTGGGACAGGGGTTATGGCTACACCTTC.

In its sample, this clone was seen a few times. CDR3 in amino acids: CASSVEREYGDEQFF. In DNA, the CDR3 is TGTGCCAGCAGCGTAGAACGGGAGTACGGCGATGAGCAGTTCTTC. V is TRBV9 and J is TRBJ2-1; D possibly corresponds to TRBD2 (6 bases). The ends were cut back, 0 bases at V and 8 bases at J, with 15 bases in the middle. The CDR3 has 15 residues. The V gene's germline CDR1 is SGDLS and CDR2 YYNGEE.

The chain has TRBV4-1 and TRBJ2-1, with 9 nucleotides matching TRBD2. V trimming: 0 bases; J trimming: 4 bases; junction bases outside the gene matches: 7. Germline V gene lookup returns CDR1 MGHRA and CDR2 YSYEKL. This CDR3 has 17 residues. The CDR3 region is CASSQERNSGRYNEQFF. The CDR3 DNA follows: TGCGCCAGCAGCCAAGAGAGGAATAGCGGGAGATACAATGAGCAGTTCTTC.

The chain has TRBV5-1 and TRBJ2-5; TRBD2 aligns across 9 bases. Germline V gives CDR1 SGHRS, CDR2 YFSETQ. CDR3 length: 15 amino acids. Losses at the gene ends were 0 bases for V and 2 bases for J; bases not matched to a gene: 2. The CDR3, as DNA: TGCGCCAGCAGCTTGGCTCTAGCGGGACAAGAGACCCAGTACTTC. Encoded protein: CASSLALAGQETQYF. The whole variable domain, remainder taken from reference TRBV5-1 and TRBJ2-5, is KAGVTQTPRYLIKTRGQQVTLSCSPISGHRSVSWYQQTPGQGLQFLFEYFSETQRNKGNFPGRFSGRQFSNSRSEMNVSTLELGDSALYLCASSLALAGQETQYFGPGTRLLVL.

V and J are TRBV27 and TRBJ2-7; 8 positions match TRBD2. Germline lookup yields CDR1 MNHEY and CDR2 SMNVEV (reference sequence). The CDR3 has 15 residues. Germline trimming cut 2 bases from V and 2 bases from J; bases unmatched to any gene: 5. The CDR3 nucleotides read TGTGCCAGCAGTTTAATCGGGGGGGTAGCCTACGAGCAGTACTTC. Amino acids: CASSLIGGVAYEQYF.

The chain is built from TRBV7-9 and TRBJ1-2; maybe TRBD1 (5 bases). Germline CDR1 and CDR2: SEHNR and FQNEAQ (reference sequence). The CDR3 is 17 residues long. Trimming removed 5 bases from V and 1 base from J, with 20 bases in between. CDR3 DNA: TGTGCCAGCAGCCCCCCAGGGCAGCTCCGCTTTAACTATGGCTACACCTTC. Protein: CASSPPGQLRFNYGYTF.

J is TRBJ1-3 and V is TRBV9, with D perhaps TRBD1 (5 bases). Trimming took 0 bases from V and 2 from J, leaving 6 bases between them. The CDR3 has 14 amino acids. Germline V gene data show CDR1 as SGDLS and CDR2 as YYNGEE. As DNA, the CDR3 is TGTGCCAGCAGCGTAGGGGGCCCTGGAAACACCATATATTTT. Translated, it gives CASSVGGPGNTIYF. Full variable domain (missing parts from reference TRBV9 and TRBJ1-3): DSGVTQTPKHLITATGQRVTLRCSPRSGDLSVYWYQQSLDQGLQFLIQYYNGEERAKGNILERFSAQQFPDLHSELNLSSLELGDSALYFCASSVGGPGNTIYFGEGSWLTVV.

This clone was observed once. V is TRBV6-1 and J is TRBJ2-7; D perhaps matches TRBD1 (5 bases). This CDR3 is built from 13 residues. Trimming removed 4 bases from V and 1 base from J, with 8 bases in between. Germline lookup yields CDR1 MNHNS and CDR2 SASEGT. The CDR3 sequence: CASSVRASYEQYF. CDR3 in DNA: TGTGCCAGCAGTGTCAGGGCATCCTACGAGCAGTACTTC.

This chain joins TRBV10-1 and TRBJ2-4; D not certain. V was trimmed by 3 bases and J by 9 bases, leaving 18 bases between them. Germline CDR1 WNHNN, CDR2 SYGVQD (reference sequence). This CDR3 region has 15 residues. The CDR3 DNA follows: TGCGCCAGCAGTGATCCTACCGACGGAGAGCTCATTCAGTACTTC. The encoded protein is CASSDPTDGELIQYF.

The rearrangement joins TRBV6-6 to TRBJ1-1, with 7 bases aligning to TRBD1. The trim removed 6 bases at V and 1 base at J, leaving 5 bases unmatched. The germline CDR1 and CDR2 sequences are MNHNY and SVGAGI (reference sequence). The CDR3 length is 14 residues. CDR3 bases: TGTGCCAGCAGCCCCAGGACAGGGAACACTGAAGCTTTCTTT. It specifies CASSPRTGNTEAFF.

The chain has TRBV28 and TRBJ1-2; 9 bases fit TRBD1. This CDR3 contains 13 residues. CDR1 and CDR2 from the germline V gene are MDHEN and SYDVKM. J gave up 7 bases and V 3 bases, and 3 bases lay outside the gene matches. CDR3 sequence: CASSLNRGLGYTF. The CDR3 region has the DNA TGTGCCAGCAGTTTGAACAGGGGGCTTGGCTACACCTTC.

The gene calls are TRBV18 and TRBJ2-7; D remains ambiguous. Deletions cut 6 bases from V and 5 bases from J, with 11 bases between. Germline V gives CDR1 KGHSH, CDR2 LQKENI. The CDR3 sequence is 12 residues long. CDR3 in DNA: TGTGCCAGCTCCCGAGCTCTGGACGAGCAGTACTTC. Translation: CASSRALDEQYF.

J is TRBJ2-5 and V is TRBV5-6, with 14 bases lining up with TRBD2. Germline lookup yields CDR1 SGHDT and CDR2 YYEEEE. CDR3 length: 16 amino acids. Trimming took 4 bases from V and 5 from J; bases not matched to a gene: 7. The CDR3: CASSGGTSGSRETQYF. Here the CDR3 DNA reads TGTGCCAGCAGCGGGGGGACTAGCGGGAGTAGGGAGACCCAGTACTTC.